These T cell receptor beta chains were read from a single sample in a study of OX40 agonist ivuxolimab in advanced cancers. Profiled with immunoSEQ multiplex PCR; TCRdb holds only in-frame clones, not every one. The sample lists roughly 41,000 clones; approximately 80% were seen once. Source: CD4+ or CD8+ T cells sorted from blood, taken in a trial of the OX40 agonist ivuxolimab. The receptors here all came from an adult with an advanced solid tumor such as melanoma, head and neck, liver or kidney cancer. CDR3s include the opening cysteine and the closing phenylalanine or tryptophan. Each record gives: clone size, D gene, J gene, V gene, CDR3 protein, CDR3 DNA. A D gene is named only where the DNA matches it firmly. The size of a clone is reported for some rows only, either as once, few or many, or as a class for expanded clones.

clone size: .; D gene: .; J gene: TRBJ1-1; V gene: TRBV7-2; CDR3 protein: CASYRANTEAFF; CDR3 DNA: TGTGCCAGCTATCGGGCAAACACTGAAGCTTTCTTT
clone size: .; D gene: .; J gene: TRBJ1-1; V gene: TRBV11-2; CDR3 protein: CASSWGGSGITEAFF; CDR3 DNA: TGTGCCAGCAGCTGGGGGGGGAGTGGAATAACTGAAGCTTTCTTT
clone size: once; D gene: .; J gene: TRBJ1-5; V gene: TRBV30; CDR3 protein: CAWRSKGNQPQHF; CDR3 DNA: TGTGCCTGGAGAAGCAAGGGGAATCAGCCCCAGCATTTT
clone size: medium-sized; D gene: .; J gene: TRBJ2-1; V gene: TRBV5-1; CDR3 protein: CASSPGADHEQFF; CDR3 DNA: TGCGCCAGCAGCCCGGGGGCGGACCATGAGCAGTTCTTC
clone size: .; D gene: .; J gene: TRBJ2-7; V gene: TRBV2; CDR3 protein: CASSATYEQYF; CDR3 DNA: TGTGCCAGCAGCGCCACCTACGAGCAGTACTTC
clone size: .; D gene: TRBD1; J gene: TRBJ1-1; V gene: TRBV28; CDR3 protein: CASSPPGQGECQF; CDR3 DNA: TGTGCCAGCAGTCCCCCAGGACAGGGGGAGTGCCAGTTT
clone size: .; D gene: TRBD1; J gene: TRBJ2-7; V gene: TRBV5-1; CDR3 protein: CASSLGGQAYYEQYF; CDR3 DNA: TGCGCCAGCAGCTTAGGGGGACAGGCATACTACGAGCAGTACTTC
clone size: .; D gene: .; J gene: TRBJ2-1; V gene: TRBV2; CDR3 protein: CASRANPGGVARQFF; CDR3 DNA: TGTGCCAGCAGGGCTAATCCGGGCGGGGTAGCACGGCAGTTCTTC
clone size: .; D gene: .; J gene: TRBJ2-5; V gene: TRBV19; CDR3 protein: CATQRRGVETQYF; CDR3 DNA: TGTGCCACCCAGCGCAGGGGAGTAGAGACCCAGTACTTC
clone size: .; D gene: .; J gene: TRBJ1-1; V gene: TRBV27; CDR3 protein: CASSLSGWGNTEAFF; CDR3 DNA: TGTGCCAGCAGTTTATCGGGTTGGGGGAACACTGAAGCTTTCTTT
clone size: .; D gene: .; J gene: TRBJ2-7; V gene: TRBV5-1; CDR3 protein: CASSLSVGSGGEQYF; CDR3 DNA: TGCGCCAGCAGCTTATCGGTAGGGTCTGGAGGCGAGCAGTACTTC
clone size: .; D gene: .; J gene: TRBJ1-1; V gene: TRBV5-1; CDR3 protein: CASSLVGRERKDTEAFF; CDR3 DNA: TGCGCCAGCAGCTTGGTAGGCAGGGAGAGAAAGGACACTGAAGCTTTCTTT
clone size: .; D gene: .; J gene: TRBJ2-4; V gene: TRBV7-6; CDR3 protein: CASSPSGYGIQYF; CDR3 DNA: TGTGCCAGCAGCCCCTCAGGGTACGGCATTCAGTACTTC
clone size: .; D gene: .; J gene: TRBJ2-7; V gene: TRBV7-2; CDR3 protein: CASSSRQRTYEQYF; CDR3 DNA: TGTGCCAGCAGCTCAAGACAGAGGACCTACGAGCAGTACTTC
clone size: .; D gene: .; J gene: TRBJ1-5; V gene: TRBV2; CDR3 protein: CASSGDAMSNQPQHF; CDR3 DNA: TGTGCCAGCAGTGGGGACGCGATGAGCAATCAGCCCCAGCATTTT
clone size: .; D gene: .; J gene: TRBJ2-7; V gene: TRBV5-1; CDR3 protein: CASSLGRRDSYEQYF; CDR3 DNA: TGCGCCAGCAGCTTGGGTCGGAGGGACTCCTACGAGCAGTACTTC
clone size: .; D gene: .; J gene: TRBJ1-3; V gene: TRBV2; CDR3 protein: CASSGRNSGNTIYF; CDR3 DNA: TGTGCCAGCAGTGGACGGAACTCTGGAAACACCATATATTTT
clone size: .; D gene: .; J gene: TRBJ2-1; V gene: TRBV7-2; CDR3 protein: CASSLGRGEQFF; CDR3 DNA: TGTGCCAGCAGCTTAGGAAGGGGTGAGCAGTTCTTC
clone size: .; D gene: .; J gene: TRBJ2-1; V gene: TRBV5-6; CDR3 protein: CASSLTGRNEQFF; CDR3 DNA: TGTGCCAGCAGCTTAACAGGAAGAAATGAGCAGTTCTTC
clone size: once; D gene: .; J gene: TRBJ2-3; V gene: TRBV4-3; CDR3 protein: CASSQVAENTQYF; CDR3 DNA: TGCGCCAGCAGCCAAGTTGCAGAGAATACGCAGTATTTT